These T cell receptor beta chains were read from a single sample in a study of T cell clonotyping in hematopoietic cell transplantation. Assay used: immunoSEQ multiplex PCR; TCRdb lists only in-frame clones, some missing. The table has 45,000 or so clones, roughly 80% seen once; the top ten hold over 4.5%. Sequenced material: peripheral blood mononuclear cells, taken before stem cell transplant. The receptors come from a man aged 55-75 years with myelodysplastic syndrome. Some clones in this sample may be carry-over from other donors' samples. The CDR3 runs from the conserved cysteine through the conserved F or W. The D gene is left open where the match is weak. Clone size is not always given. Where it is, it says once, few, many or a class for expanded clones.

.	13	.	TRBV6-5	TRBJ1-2	TGTGCCAGCAGTTACTTCAGGGAGGCTGGCTACACCTTC	CASSYFREAGYTF
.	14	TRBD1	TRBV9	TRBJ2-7	TGTGCCAGCAGCGTAATGACAGGGATAGGGGAGCAGTACTTC	CASSVMTGIGEQYF
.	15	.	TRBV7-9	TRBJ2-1	TGTGCCAGCAGTCTCGGGACCGGAAGGGCCAATGAGCAGTTCTTC	CASSLGTGRANEQFF
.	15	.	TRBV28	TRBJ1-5	TGTGCCAGCAGCTATCCCGGGACACCCAATCAGCCCCAGCATTTT	CASSYPGTPNQPQHF
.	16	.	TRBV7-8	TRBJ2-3	TGTGCCAGCAGCCTACCGAGCTTAGCGCTAACAGATACGCAGTATTTT	CASSLPSLALTDTQYF
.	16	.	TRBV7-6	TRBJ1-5	TGTGCCAGCAGCTTAGGTGTGGGATCAAGCAATCAGCCCCAGCATTTT	CASSLGVGSSNQPQHF
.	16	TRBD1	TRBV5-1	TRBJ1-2	TGCGCCAGCAGCTTTCCCTCGGGACAGGGGAGCTATGGCTACACCTTC	CASSFPSGQGSYGYTF
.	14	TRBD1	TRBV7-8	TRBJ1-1	TGTGCCAGCAGCTACAGGGGAAAGCATACTGAAGCTTTCTTT	CASSYRGKHTEAFF
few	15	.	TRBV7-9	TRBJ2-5	TGTGCCAGCAGCTTAAAAAGGGACATCCAAGAGACCCAGTACTTC	CASSLKRDIQETQYF
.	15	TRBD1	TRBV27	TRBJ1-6	TGTGCCAGCAAGGTGACAGGGTGGAATAGGTCACCCCTCCACTTT	CASKVTGWNRSPLHF
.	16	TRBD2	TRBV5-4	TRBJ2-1	TGTGCCAGCAGCTTTGTCGGAGCGGGGGGGCCCTGGGAGCAGTTCTTC	CASSFVGAGGPWEQFF
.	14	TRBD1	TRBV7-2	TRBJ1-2	TGTGCCAGCAGCCAAAGGACAGGAAACTATGGCTACACCTTC	CASSQRTGNYGYTF
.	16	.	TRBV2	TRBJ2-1	TGTGCCAGCAGTGGAGGCGTCGGGGTAGGCTGGAATGAGCAGTTCTTC	CASSGGVGVGWNEQFF